This entry lists 21 T cell receptor beta chains sequenced from one sample in a study of OX40 agonist ivuxolimab in advanced cancers. TCRdb's copy holds only in-frame clones and misses some; the assay was immunoSEQ multiplex PCR. The sample lists over 50,000 clones, about 88% seen once, with about 20% in the top ten. The sample was CD4+ or CD8+ T cells sorted from blood, taken in a trial of the OX40 agonist ivuxolimab. These receptors all stem from an adult with an advanced solid tumor such as melanoma, head and neck, liver or kidney cancer.

In its sample, this clone was seen once. The chain carries TRBV9 and TRBJ2-2, with 13 bases that match TRBD2. Germline trimming cut 3 bases from V and 5 bases from J; bases unmatched to any gene: 4. The germline gives CDR1 SGDLS, CDR2 YYNGEE. CDR3 length: 16 residues. Here the CDR3 DNA reads TGTGCCAGCAGCGGGACTAGCGGGAGAGGGACCGGGGAGCTGTTTTTT. Encoded protein: CASSGTSGRGTGELFF.

The chain joins TRBV29-1 to TRBJ2-1; TRBD2 matches 7 bases. V trimming: 3 bases; J trimming: 0 bases; junction bases outside the gene matches: 5. The CDR3 is 15 amino acids. Germline V lookup: CDR1 SQVTM, CDR2 ANQGSEA. DNA of the CDR3: TGCAGCGTTGAGGCTAGCGGCTACTCCTACAATGAGCAGTTCTTC. This codes for CSVEASGYSYNEQFF.

The CDR3, as DNA: TGTGCCAGCAGCTTAGGACAGAAACGTTACGAGCAGTACTTC. Its protein product is CASSLGQKRYEQYF. The rearrangement joins TRBV7-2 to TRBJ2-7; TRBD1 might be the D (5 bases). V gave up 1 base and J gave up 4 bases, with 11 bases separating them. The length of the CDR3 is 14 residues. Germline V CDR1 and CDR2: SGHTA, FQGNSA.

CDR3 coding DNA: TGTGCCAGCAGTGAAGTGGACAGCCCATCCTACGAGCAGTACTTC. Its translation is CASSEVDSPSYEQYF. The chain employs TRBV6-1 and TRBJ2-7; possible D gene TRBD1, 6 bases. V dropped 1 base and J dropped 1 base, with 11 bases sitting between them. There are 15 residues in the CDR3. From germline, CDR1 is MNHNS and CDR2 SASEGT.

This clone was seen a few times. The CDR3 region has the DNA TGCAGCGTTTTCCAGTACACTGAAGCTTTCTTT. Translating gives CSVFQYTEAFF. The rearrangement links TRBV29-1 to TRBJ1-1; D is unresolved. The CDR3 contains 11 residues. The germline CDR1 and CDR2 sequences are SQVTM and ANQGSEA. The V and J ends lost 5 bases and 3 bases respectively, with 7 bases between them. The full variable domain, its missing parts supplied by reference TRBV29-1 and TRBJ1-1, is SAVISQKPSRDICQRGTSLTIQCQVDSQVTMMFWYRQQPGQSLTLIATANQGSEATYESGFVIDKFPISRPNLTFSTLTVSNMSPEDSSIYLCSVFQYTEAFFGQGTRLTVV.

J is TRBJ2-1 and V is TRBV19, with TRBD2 identical over 14 bases. The CDR3 consists of 14 residues. From germline, CDR1 is LNHDA and CDR2 SQIVND (reference sequence). The J segment lost 6 bases and the V segment lost 6 bases, leaving 1 base of the junction unmatched. The DNA for the CDR3 is TGTGCCAGTAGCGGACTAGCGGGAGGCAATGAGCAGTTCTTC. It is translated as CASSGLAGGNEQFF.

V gene TRBV30 combines with J gene TRBJ2-5; 9 positions agree with TRBD1. The closer fit of TRBJ2-7 to the DNA end suggests the J call may be wrong. The CDR3 extends over 15 amino acids. The germline CDR1 and CDR2 sequences are GTSNPN and SVGIG (reference sequence). CDR3: CAWSGGTGRTYEQYF. CDR3 bases: TGTGCCTGGAGTGGGGGGACAGGGAGGACCTACGAGCAGTACTTC.

The chain recombines TRBV27 with TRBJ2-5; D unclear. Trimming took off 4 bases at V and 4 bases at J, with 10 bases between the two ends. CDR3 length: 13 residues. Germline loops: CDR1 MNHEY, CDR2 SMNVEV (reference sequence). The CDR3 region is CASSSLLLETQYF. The DNA of the CDR3 is TGTGCCAGCAGTTCACTCTTACTAGAGACCCAGTACTTC.

The chain joins TRBV19 to TRBJ2-2; D assignment may be TRBD1 or TRBD2 (6 bases each). CDR3 length equals 16 residues. Germline V lookup: CDR1 LNHDA, CDR2 SQIVND (reference sequence). V was shortened by 6 bases and J by 0 bases, with 14 bases between the two germline ends. In DNA form, the CDR3 reads TGTGCCAGTAGCACTCAGGGGACTGCGAACACCGGGGAGCTGTTTTTT. Translating it yields CASSTQGTANTGELFF.

V is TRBV2 and J is TRBJ1-4, with D perhaps matching TRBD1 (5 bases). The germline gives CDR1 SNHLY, CDR2 FYNNEI. Trimming cost V 8 bases and J 7 bases, with 23 bases left between them. The CDR3 covers 16 residues. The CDR3 DNA reads TGTGCCAGCTACCCAGGGTCCGGAACCCGTGCTGAAAAACTGTTTTTT. As protein: CASYPGSGTRAEKLFF. Based on the CDR3 plus reference TRBV2 and TRBJ1-4, the full variable domain is EPEVTQTPSHQVTQMGQEVILRCVPISNHLYFYWYRQILGQKVEFLVSFYNNEISEKSEIFDDQFSVERPDGSNFTLKIRSTKLEDSAMYFCASYPGSGTRAEKLFFGSGTQLSVL.

The genes are TRBV2 and TRBJ1-4; 11 bases line up with TRBD1. Germline values: CDR1 SNHLY, CDR2 FYNNEI. V shed 5 bases, J shed 6 bases, and the junction held 2 bases outside the gene matches. The CDR3 is made up of 14 amino acids. The CDR3 sequence: CASSPGQGDEKLFF. The CDR3 bases are TGTGCCAGCAGTCCGGGACAGGGGGATGAAAAACTGTTTTTT.

This chain connects TRBV7-9 to TRBJ2-5; tentatively, D is TRBD2 (5 bases). The germline V and J ends were trimmed by 5 bases and 2 bases, with 9 bases remaining between them. Germline assignment: CDR1 SEHNR and CDR2 FQNEAQ (reference sequence). The CDR3 runs 13 residues. The CDR3 DNA reads TGTGCCAGCAGCCCCCCGGGGCAAGAGACCCAGTACTTC. Its translation is CASSPPGQETQYF.

The chain combines TRBV5-6 with TRBJ2-5, with D perhaps matching TRBD1 or TRBD2 (5 bases each). Germline V gene data show CDR1 as SGHDT and CDR2 as YYEEEE. The CDR3 length is 12 residues. The V and J ends lost 2 bases and 4 bases respectively, with 6 bases between them. CDR3 nucleotide sequence: TGTGCCAGCAGCTTTGGGGGAGAGACCCAGTACTTC. Its translation is CASSFGGETQYF. The full variable domain, rest sourced from reference TRBV5-6 and TRBJ2-5, is DAGVTQSPTHLIKTRGQQVTLRCSPKSGHDTVSWYQQALGQGPQFIFQYYEEEERQRGNFPDRFSGHQFPNYSSELNVNALLLGDSALYLCASSFGGETQYFGPGTRLLVL.

This clone was picked up one time. The V gene is TRBV4-1, the J gene TRBJ2-3; 9 nucleotides agree with TRBD2. V lost 2 bases, J lost 2 bases, and 5 bases stayed unmatched. Germline values: CDR1 MGHRA, CDR2 YSYEKL. The CDR3 is 16 residues long. For the CDR3, the DNA is TGCGCCAGCAGCCAAATTGCTAGCGGGGCCACAGATACGCAGTATTTT. It translates to CASSQIASGATDTQYF.

The chain combines TRBV7-9 with TRBJ2-1; TRBD1 aligns across 8 bases. Losses at the gene ends were 4 bases for V and 7 bases for J; bases not matched to a gene: 6. CDR1 and CDR2 (germline): SEHNR, FQNEAQ (reference sequence). The CDR3 length is 14 residues. For the CDR3, the DNA is TGTGCCAGCAGCTCACCGGACAGGGATAATGAGCAGTTCTTC. This gives the protein CASSSPDRDNEQFF.

V gene TRBV28 combines with J gene TRBJ2-7; 7 bases match TRBD2. The CDR3 has 12 residues. V lost 3 bases and J lost 4; bases outside the gene matches: 0. From germline, CDR1 is MDHEN and CDR2 SYDVKM. The DNA for the CDR3 is TGTGCCAGCAGTTTTAGCGGGTACGAGCAGTACTTC. Translating gives CASSFSGYEQYF.

The rearrangement links TRBV9 to TRBJ2-2, with D perhaps matching TRBD1 (6 bases). CDR3 length equals 18 residues. Germline values: CDR1 SGDLS, CDR2 YYNGEE. Trimming took 0 bases from V and 1 from J, leaving 16 bases between them. The DNA of the CDR3 is TGTGCCAGCAGCGTAGAAGGAGAGACAGGTCGGAACACCGGGGAGCTGTTTTTT. It codes for CASSVEGETGRNTGELFF.

DNA of the CDR3: TGTGCCAGTAGTATACGGCCGGGTACCTACGAGCAGTACTTC. Translated, it gives CASSIRPGTYEQYF. The J gene is TRBJ2-7, the V gene TRBV19; no definite D call. V lost 2 bases and J lost 2, with 10 bases in between. Germline V lookup: CDR1 LNHDA, CDR2 SQIVND (reference sequence). The CDR3 consists of 14 residues.

The rearrangement links TRBV19 to TRBJ2-3; 7 bases line up with TRBD1. The junction had 14 bases not matched to a gene; V was cut back by 1 base and J by 4 bases. Per the germline V gene, CDR1 is LNHDA and CDR2 is SQIVND (reference sequence). The CDR3 is 18 amino acids. The CDR3 loop reads CASSIVDRAFSTSDTQYF. As DNA, the CDR3 is TGTGCCAGTAGTATAGTAGACAGGGCCTTCTCCACATCAGATACGCAGTATTTT.

The chain employs TRBV27 and TRBJ2-7, with 8 positions matching TRBD2. The CDR3 runs 15 residues. V lost 5 bases and J lost 3; bases outside the gene matches: 9. CDR1 MNHEY and CDR2 SMNVEV come from the germline V gene (reference sequence). The CDR3 region has the DNA TGTGCCAGCAGTCCGCGAGCGGGAGTAGGCTACGAGCAGTACTTC. It codes for CASSPRAGVGYEQYF.

The chain joins TRBV5-5 to TRBJ2-2; TRBD1 agrees at 7 bases. This CDR3 has 14 residues. V shed 4 bases, J shed 7 bases, and the junction held 7 bases outside the gene matches. In germline, CDR1 is SGHKS, CDR2 YYEKEE (reference sequence). The CDR3 here is CASSLGDRGGELFF. Written as DNA, the CDR3 is TGTGCCAGCAGCCTGGGGGACAGAGGCGGGGAGCTGTTTTTT.